The T cell receptor beta chain under discussion was sequenced for a study of T-cell memory formation after mild COVID-19. At the level of the study: There were largely donor-specific TCR clusters.

This clonotype has only a few counts. V shed 6 bases, J shed 2 bases, and the junction held 7 bases outside the gene matches. The CDR3 contains 16 residues. cDNA libraries for TCR alpha and TCR beta, carrying sample barcodes and UMIs, came from 5'RACE with constant-segment primers. TCRdb passed the 5' RACE reads through MiXCR, listing each CDR3 protein once. The data contain 190,000 or so distinct CDR3 sequences, approximately 30% of them singletons. The V and J genes are TRBV12-3 or TRBV12-4 and TRBJ2-3, with 11 bases aligning to TRBD2. This clonotype originated in an adult woman who had mild COVID-19 (a few samples of this study predate the infection). Cell type and time point are not known. Sequenced material: PBMCs or a T cell subset sorted from them (not recorded which). The CDR3 DNA reads TGTGCCAGCAGGCTACTAGCGGGGGTGAACACAGATACGCAGTATTTT. This translates into CASRLLAGVNTDTQYF.